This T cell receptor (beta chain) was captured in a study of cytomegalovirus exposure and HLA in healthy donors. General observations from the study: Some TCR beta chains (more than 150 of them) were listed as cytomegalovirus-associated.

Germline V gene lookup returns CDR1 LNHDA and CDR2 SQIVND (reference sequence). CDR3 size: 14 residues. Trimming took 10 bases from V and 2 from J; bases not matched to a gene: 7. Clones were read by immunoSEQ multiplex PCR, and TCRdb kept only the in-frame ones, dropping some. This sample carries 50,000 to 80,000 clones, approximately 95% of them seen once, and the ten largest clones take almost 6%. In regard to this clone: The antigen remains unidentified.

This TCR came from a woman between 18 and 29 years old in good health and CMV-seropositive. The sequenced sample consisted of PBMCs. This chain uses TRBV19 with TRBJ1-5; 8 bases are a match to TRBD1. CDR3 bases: TGTGCCATATACAGGGGGATAGGCAATCAGCCCCAGCATTTT. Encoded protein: CAIYRGIGNQPQHF.